This note documents a single T cell receptor (beta chain) sequence. The data derive from a study of blood T cell repertoires in COVID-19. Repertoires were generated with immunoSEQ multiplex PCR, while TCRdb's copy carries only in-frame clones and drops some. The sample holds over 200,000 clones; 89% are singletons and the top ten take around 6.5%. The V segment lost 0 bases and the J segment 5 bases; nucleotides outside the gene matches: 7. Germline V gives CDR1 SGHVS, CDR2 FNYEAQ. This CDR3 has 18 amino acids. The material sequenced was peripheral blood. The receptor comes from a man aged 55 to 70 who had recovered from COVID-19. The V call is TRBV7-6, the J call TRBJ2-1, with 13 bases that match TRBD2. CDR3 sequence: CASSLAGGLAGRDNEQFF. DNA of the CDR3: TGTGCCAGCAGCTTAGCCGGGGGACTAGCGGGGAGAGACAATGAGCAGTTCTTC.